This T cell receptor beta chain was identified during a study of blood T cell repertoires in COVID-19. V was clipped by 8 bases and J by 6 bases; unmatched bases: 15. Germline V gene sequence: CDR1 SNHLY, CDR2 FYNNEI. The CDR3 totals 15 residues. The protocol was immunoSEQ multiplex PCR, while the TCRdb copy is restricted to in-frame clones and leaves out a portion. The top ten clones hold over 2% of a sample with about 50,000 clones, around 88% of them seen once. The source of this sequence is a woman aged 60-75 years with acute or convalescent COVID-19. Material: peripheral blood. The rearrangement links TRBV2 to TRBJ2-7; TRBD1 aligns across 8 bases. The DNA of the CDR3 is TGTGCCAGCGATACGACCGGGACAGGTCCCGCCGAGCAGTACTTC. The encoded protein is CASDTTGTGPAEQYF.